This T cell receptor (beta chain) was found in a study of spatial heterogeneity in lung cancer. Study outcomes and limitations: For expanded intratumoral alpha and beta TCRs, counts tracked tumor mutation counts.

CDR1 is SEHNR and CDR2 is FQNEAQ in the germline V gene (reference sequence). This CDR3 comprises 12 residues. The V end lost 3 bases, the J end lost 5 bases, and 7 bases lay between the germline ends. This clonotype has a count of ten or more. Its target is unknown. TCRdb itself ran the 5' RACE reads through MiXCR, one entry per CDR3 protein. The table has 20,000 to 25,000 distinct CDR3 sequences, 8% to 10% seen once; the top ten hold over 7%. The time point is: sample taken at primary tumor resection. Tumor, nontumor lung or frozen PBMC supplied whole RNA, sequenced without sorting. This specimen consisted of lung tumor tissue, obtained at surgery. The J gene is TRBJ1-2, the V gene TRBV7-9; D unresolved. This receptor was taken from a male donor with early-stage non-small cell lung cancer. In nucleotides, the CDR3 is TGTGCCAGCAGCTTCGACTTTTATGGCTACACCTTC. Its protein is CASSFDFYGYTF.